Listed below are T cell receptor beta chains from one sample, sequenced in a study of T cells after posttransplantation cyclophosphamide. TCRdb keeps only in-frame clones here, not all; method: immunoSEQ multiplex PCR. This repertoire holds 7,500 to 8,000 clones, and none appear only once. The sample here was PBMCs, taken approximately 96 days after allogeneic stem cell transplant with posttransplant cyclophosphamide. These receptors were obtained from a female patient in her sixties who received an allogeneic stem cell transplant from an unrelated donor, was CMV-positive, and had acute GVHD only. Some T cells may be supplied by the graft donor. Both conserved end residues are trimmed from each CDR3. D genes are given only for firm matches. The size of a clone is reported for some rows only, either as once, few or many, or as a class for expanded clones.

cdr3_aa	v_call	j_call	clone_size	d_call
ASSADRGRGETQY	TRBV2	TRBJ2-5	many	TRBD1
ASSLGSRGGQY	TRBV5-1	TRBJ2-7	many	NA
ASSSGQGNSPLH	TRBV7-2	TRBJ1-6	many	TRBD1
ASSHEPRGVSGLNYNEQF	TRBV4-2	TRBJ2-1	many	NA
ASSFSGSGFNEQF	TRBV7-3	TRBJ2-1	many	TRBD2
ASTYQAEPYEQY	TRBV6-2/TRBV6-3	TRBJ2-7	many	NA
ASSFRGRSSTDTQY	TRBV11-2	TRBJ2-3	many	NA
ASSHPGNTEAF	TRBV25-1	TRBJ1-1	NA	NA
ASSRAGEY	TRBV12-3/TRBV12-4	TRBJ2-7	many	TRBD2
ASSRDQQGGYT	TRBV4-3	TRBJ1-2	many	NA
ASSLTRQGARTEAF	TRBV28	TRBJ1-1	many	TRBD1
AIRQGPSYEQY	TRBV10-3	TRBJ2-7	medium-sized	TRBD1
ASSWDRGQNEQF	TRBV6-1	TRBJ2-1	many	TRBD1
ASSFALWPSGSYEQY	TRBV11-2	TRBJ2-7	many	TRBD2
ASSPQTQY	TRBV6-4	TRBJ2-5	many	NA
ASSLYRVSTNEQF	TRBV11-2	TRBJ2-1	few	NA
ASSLAPGQGYNEQF	TRBV7-3	TRBJ2-1	many	TRBD1
ASSTSSYEQY	TRBV19	TRBJ2-7	many	NA
AWSRRGPGELF	TRBV30	TRBJ2-2	few	NA
ASSLIAPSGHGTDTQY	TRBV28	TRBJ2-3	many	TRBD2
ASTRTSGVEQF	TRBV5-4	TRBJ2-1	many	TRBD2
ATSRGGQGFNEQF	TRBV15	TRBJ2-1	many	TRBD1
ASSPGPRGGEKLF	TRBV5-4	TRBJ1-4	many	NA
ASSGPGSNSPLH	TRBV2	TRBJ1-6	few	NA
ASSPYGGINTEAF	TRBV18	TRBJ1-1	many	NA
ASSYRQTNQPQH	TRBV6-2/TRBV6-3	TRBJ1-5	many	NA
ATSDAGRGGTSSYNEQF	TRBV24-1	TRBJ2-1	many	NA
ASSLQGANEQY	TRBV5-4	TRBJ2-7	many	TRBD1
SVDRAPSSSYNEQF	TRBV29-1	TRBJ2-1	many	NA
ASSFIREPQPQH	TRBV7-2	TRBJ1-5	many	NA
ASSFRDFRGYGYT	TRBV5-4	TRBJ1-2	many	NA
ASSDDGTSSPLH	TRBV25-1	TRBJ1-6	many	NA
ASSASGRFYEQY	TRBV7-9	TRBJ2-7	many	TRBD2
AWSRGGNYGYT	TRBV30	TRBJ1-2	few	NA
ASSIEAKGDYGYT	TRBV19	TRBJ1-2	many	NA
ASSLRQINYGYT	TRBV12-3/TRBV12-4	TRBJ1-2	many	NA
ASSLGLAEFRTGELF	TRBV11-2	TRBJ2-2	many	TRBD2
ASSSGLNTGELF	TRBV7-3	TRBJ2-2	NA	NA
ATSSRTSGYPGDTQY	TRBV15	TRBJ2-3	NA	TRBD2
ASSRDRGSTDTQY	TRBV5-6	TRBJ2-3	many	TRBD1
ASSPGANTYNEQF	TRBV4-1	TRBJ2-1	many	NA
ASSEATGRRNSPLH	TRBV6-4	TRBJ1-6	many	NA
ASSDNSGGGEQF	TRBV6-4	TRBJ2-1	medium-sized	TRBD2
ASSPTRTGNTGELF	TRBV19	TRBJ2-2	NA	TRBD1
ATSDSDWKNTGELF	TRBV24-1	TRBJ2-2	many	NA
ASSASGTSRNEQF	TRBV9	TRBJ2-1	many	TRBD2
ASSRGTGANYGYT	TRBV6-5	TRBJ1-2	many	TRBD1
ASSPMVSTEAF	TRBV12-3/TRBV12-4	TRBJ1-1	many	NA
ASSFSNEQF	TRBV12-3/TRBV12-4	TRBJ2-1	many	NA
SVTATGELNTEAF	TRBV29-1	TRBJ1-1	NA	NA